This T cell receptor (beta chain) emerged from a study of cytomegalovirus exposure and HLA in healthy donors. PCR was performed using 60 Vbeta and 13 Jbeta primers. Assay used: immunoSEQ multiplex PCR; TCRdb lists only in-frame clones, some missing. The repertoire holds about 59,000 clones, with roughly 83% as singletons. The length of the CDR3 is 17 residues. Trimming at V came to 5 bases and at J to 6 bases, leaving 13 bases not matched to a gene. Germline CDR1 MGHDK, CDR2 SYGVNS. Source material: PBMCs. This clonotype originated in a human donor in good health. The rearrangement uses TRBV25-1 and TRBJ2-1; 10 bases agree with TRBD1. DNA for the CDR3: TGTGCCAGCAGTCCCGACAGGGGGCGAATTTCCGGCAATGAGCAGTTCTTC. Amino acids: CASSPDRGRISGNEQFF. The whole variable domain, remainder taken from reference TRBV25-1 and TRBJ2-1, is EADIYQTPRYLVIGTGKKITLECSQTMGHDKMYWYQQDPGMELHLIHYSYGVNSTEKGDLSSESTVSRIRTEHFPLTLESARPSHTSQYLCASSPDRGRISGNEQFFGPGTRLTVL.